This T cell receptor beta chain was identified in a study of blood T cell repertoires in COVID-19. The data were produced by immunoSEQ multiplex PCR, yet TCRdb's version contains in-frame clones alone and is incomplete. The repertoire consists of 200,000 to 250,000 clones, with approximately 86% occurring once and the leading ten covering approximately 2.9%. The germline CDR1 and CDR2 sequences are MDHEN and SYDVKM. This CDR3 comprises 13 residues. V lost 7 bases, J lost 7 bases, and 16 bases lay in between. Sequences were obtained from peripheral blood. The sequence was obtained from a man between 60 and 75 years old with acute or convalescent COVID-19. V and J are TRBV28 and TRBJ1-1, with D possibly being TRBD1 (5 bases). The CDR3 region has the DNA TGTGCCAGCACCGTATTAGGGGTAAATGAAGCTTTCTTT. Translation gives CASTVLGVNEAFF.